A selection of T cell receptor beta chains follows, all from one sample in a study of T cell repertoires in cytomegalovirus infection. These TCRs are of unknown antigen specificity. TCRdb reprocessed the reads with MiXCR, giving one entry per CDR3 protein. The repertoire holds 360,000 or so distinct CDR3 sequences, with roughly 36% as singletons. Source: cultured PBMCs, taken from culture after CMV antigen stimulation. The origin of the receptors is a human donor in good health (CMV status not recorded). Some clones in this sample may be carry-over from other donors' samples. The CDR3 runs from the conserved cysteine through the conserved F or W. The D gene is left open where the match is weak. Clone size is not always given. Where it is, it says once, few, many or a class for expanded clones.

clone size: many; V gene: TRBV7-9; D gene: TRBD1; CDR3 length: 15; J gene: TRBJ2-5; CDR3 protein: CASSSAGQGEETQYF; CDR3 DNA: TGTGCCAGCAGCTCAGCGGGACAGGGGGAAGAGACCCAGTACTTC
clone size: .; V gene: TRBV7-2; D gene: .; CDR3 length: 16; J gene: TRBJ2-1; CDR3 protein: CASSLSADSSYNEQFF; CDR3 DNA: TGTGCCAGCAGCTTATCGGCTGACAGCTCCTACAATGAGCAGTTCTTC
clone size: .; V gene: TRBV12-3/TRBV12-4; D gene: .; CDR3 length: 14; J gene: TRBJ2-3; CDR3 protein: CASSRRASTDTQYF; CDR3 DNA: TGTGCCAGCAGTAGGAGGGCTAGCACAGATACGCAGTATTTT
clone size: many; V gene: TRBV7-2; D gene: TRBD1; CDR3 length: 15; J gene: TRBJ1-6; CDR3 protein: CASSSPDRGNSPLHF; CDR3 DNA: TGTGCCAGCAGCTCCCCGGACAGGGGAAATTCACCCCTCCACTTT
clone size: .; V gene: TRBV2; D gene: .; CDR3 length: 11; J gene: TRBJ1-2; CDR3 protein: CASSIQGLPFF; CDR3 DNA: TGTGCCAGCAGCATTCAGGGGCTTCCATTCTTC
clone size: many; V gene: TRBV12-3/TRBV12-4; D gene: TRBD2; CDR3 length: 17; J gene: TRBJ2-6; CDR3 protein: CASSPLAGGVGANVLTF; CDR3 DNA: TGTGCCAGCAGTCCTCTAGCGGGAGGGGTTGGGGCCAACGTCCTGACTTTC
clone size: .; V gene: TRBV23-1; D gene: TRBD1; CDR3 length: 15; J gene: TRBJ1-5; CDR3 protein: CASRYRGQVHQPQHF; CDR3 DNA: TGCGCCAGCCGATATAGGGGGCAGGTTCATCAGCCCCAGCATTTT
clone size: .; V gene: TRBV25-1; D gene: .; CDR3 length: 12; J gene: TRBJ1-6; CDR3 protein: CASSVVNSPLHF; CDR3 DNA: TGTGCCAGCAGTGTGGTGAATTCACCCCTCCACTTT
clone size: .; V gene: TRBV11-2; D gene: TRBD2; CDR3 length: 15; J gene: TRBJ2-2; CDR3 protein: CASSTQREKTGELFF; CDR3 DNA: TGTGCCAGCAGTACACAGCGGGAGAAGACCGGGGAGCTGTTTTTT
clone size: .; V gene: TRBV10-3; D gene: .; CDR3 length: 15; J gene: TRBJ1-1; CDR3 protein: CAISDAGDMNTEAFF; CDR3 DNA: TGTGCCATCAGTGATGCGGGGGATATGAACACTGAAGCTTTCTTT
clone size: .; V gene: TRBV24-1; D gene: TRBD2; CDR3 length: 16; J gene: TRBJ2-1; CDR3 protein: CATSDFSGRAFGEQFF; CDR3 DNA: TGTGCCACCAGTGATTTTAGCGGGAGGGCCTTTGGTGAGCAGTTCTTC
clone size: medium-sized; V gene: TRBV7-2; D gene: .; CDR3 length: 16; J gene: TRBJ1-6; CDR3 protein: CASSFTGSSYNSPLHF; CDR3 DNA: TGTGCCAGCAGCTTTACGGGGAGCTCCTATAATTCACCCCTCCACTTT
clone size: .; V gene: TRBV4-1; D gene: TRBD2; CDR3 length: 16; J gene: TRBJ2-2; CDR3 protein: CASSQALAEHTGELFF; CDR3 DNA: TGCGCCAGCAGCCAAGCGCTAGCGGAACACACCGGGGAGCTGTTTTTT
clone size: .; V gene: TRBV7-6; D gene: TRBD2; CDR3 length: 19; J gene: TRBJ2-1; CDR3 protein: CASSVRPSGRDSSYNEQFF; CDR3 DNA: TGTGCCAGCAGCGTGCGTCCTAGCGGGAGGGATAGCTCCTACAATGAGCAGTTCTTC
clone size: few; V gene: TRBV6-6; D gene: .; CDR3 length: 15; J gene: TRBJ1-2; CDR3 protein: CASSYPMFSGNGYTF; CDR3 DNA: TGTGCCAGCAGTTACCCTATGTTTTCAGGAAATGGCTACACCTTC
clone size: few; V gene: TRBV11-3; D gene: .; CDR3 length: 16; J gene: TRBJ1-1; CDR3 protein: CASSLDFGRGNTEAFF; CDR3 DNA: TGTGCCAGCAGCTTAGATTTCGGGAGGGGGAACACTGAAGCTTTCTTT
clone size: few; V gene: TRBV28; D gene: .; CDR3 length: 14; J gene: TRBJ2-1; CDR3 protein: CASSGGARYNEQFF; CDR3 DNA: TGTGCCAGCAGTGGGGGAGCCCGCTACAATGAGCAGTTCTTC
clone size: many; V gene: TRBV7-2; D gene: TRBD1; CDR3 length: 14; J gene: TRBJ2-5; CDR3 protein: CASSRTGGEKTQYF; CDR3 DNA: TGTGCCAGCAGCCGGACAGGGGGCGAGAAGACCCAGTACTTC
clone size: once; V gene: TRBV27; D gene: TRBD1; CDR3 length: 20; J gene: TRBJ2-5; CDR3 protein: CASSSPHRGYSPGGKETQYF; CDR3 DNA: TGTGCCAGCAGTTCCCCGCATCGGGGCTACTCCCCAGGGGGAAAAGAGACCCAGTACTTC
clone size: once; V gene: TRBV7-2; D gene: TRBD2; CDR3 length: 15; J gene: TRBJ2-7; CDR3 protein: CASSFEGGRRYEQYF; CDR3 DNA: TGTGCCAGCAGCTTTGAGGGCGGGAGAAGATACGAGCAGTACTTC
clone size: .; V gene: TRBV7-2; D gene: TRBD1; CDR3 length: 15; J gene: TRBJ2-2; CDR3 protein: CASSPGTGITGELFF; CDR3 DNA: TGTGCCAGCAGCCCGGGGACAGGGATAACCGGGGAGCTGTTTTTT
clone size: .; V gene: TRBV28; D gene: .; CDR3 length: 13; J gene: TRBJ2-2; CDR3 protein: CASSPQDTGELFF; CDR3 DNA: TGTGCCAGCAGTCCGCAAGATACCGGGGAGCTGTTTTTT
clone size: few; V gene: TRBV7-2; D gene: TRBD2; CDR3 length: 16; J gene: TRBJ2-1; CDR3 protein: CASSLALSGSGNEQFF; CDR3 DNA: TGTGCCAGCAGCTTAGCGCTCAGCGGGAGTGGCAATGAGCAGTTCTTC
clone size: many; V gene: TRBV7-2; D gene: .; CDR3 length: 13; J gene: TRBJ1-1; CDR3 protein: CASSLQEETEAFF; CDR3 DNA: TGTGCCAGCAGCCTACAGGAGGAAACTGAAGCTTTCTTT
clone size: .; V gene: TRBV9; D gene: TRBD2; CDR3 length: 15; J gene: TRBJ2-1; CDR3 protein: CASSASGLAGNEQFF; CDR3 DNA: TGTGCCAGCAGCGCCTCGGGACTAGCGGGGAATGAGCAGTTCTTC
clone size: .; V gene: TRBV7-4; D gene: .; CDR3 length: 17; J gene: TRBJ2-2; CDR3 protein: CASSPPRGGANTGELFF; CDR3 DNA: TGTGCCAGCAGCCCCCCACGGGGCGGGGCCAACACCGGGGAGCTGTTTTTT
clone size: few; V gene: TRBV6-2/TRBV6-3; D gene: TRBD2; CDR3 length: 17; J gene: TRBJ2-3; CDR3 protein: CASSYWGLAEGTDTQYF; CDR3 DNA: TGTGCCAGCAGTTACTGGGGACTAGCGGAAGGCACAGATACGCAGTATTTT
clone size: few; V gene: TRBV6-1; D gene: TRBD2; CDR3 length: 15; J gene: TRBJ2-1; CDR3 protein: CASSSTGTRGNEQFF; CDR3 DNA: TGTGCCAGCAGTTCGACCGGGACTAGAGGGAATGAGCAGTTCTTC
clone size: .; V gene: TRBV25-1; D gene: TRBD2; CDR3 length: 13; J gene: TRBJ2-1; CDR3 protein: CASSVSGGNEQFF; CDR3 DNA: TGTGCCAGCAGTGTCAGCGGGGGGAATGAGCAGTTCTTC
clone size: .; V gene: TRBV4-3; D gene: TRBD1; CDR3 length: 14; J gene: TRBJ1-1; CDR3 protein: CASSYGTGFTEAFF; CDR3 DNA: TGCGCCAGCAGTTACGGGACAGGGTTCACTGAAGCTTTCTTT
clone size: few; V gene: TRBV29-1; D gene: TRBD2; CDR3 length: 14; J gene: TRBJ2-7; CDR3 protein: CSVEGLAGPYEQYF; CDR3 DNA: TGCAGCGTTGAAGGTCTAGCGGGGCCCTACGAGCAGTACTTC
clone size: few; V gene: TRBV11-2; D gene: .; CDR3 length: 15; J gene: TRBJ2-7; CDR3 protein: CASSSPRGRPYEQYF; CDR3 DNA: TGTGCCAGCAGCTCGCCCCGGGGGCGCCCCTACGAGCAGTACTTC
clone size: .; V gene: TRBV20-1; D gene: .; CDR3 length: 15; J gene: TRBJ1-4; CDR3 protein: CSAPGMIATNEKLFF; CDR3 DNA: TGCAGTGCTCCCGGCATGATTGCAACTAATGAAAAACTGTTTTTT
clone size: .; V gene: TRBV7-6; D gene: .; CDR3 length: 15; J gene: TRBJ2-1; CDR3 protein: CASSVGGEPYNEQFF; CDR3 DNA: TGTGCCAGCAGTGTAGGGGGGGAACCCTACAATGAGCAGTTCTTC
clone size: .; V gene: TRBV19; D gene: .; CDR3 length: 19; J gene: TRBJ1-6; CDR3 protein: CASSNTIYGQSSYNSPLHF; CDR3 DNA: TGTGCCAGTAGCAACACGATTTACGGACAGAGCTCCTATAATTCACCCCTCCACTTT
clone size: few; V gene: TRBV2; D gene: TRBD2; CDR3 length: 18; J gene: TRBJ2-5; CDR3 protein: CASSEFLRTSGHQETQYF; CDR3 DNA: TGTGCCAGCAGTGAGTTTCTCCGGACTAGCGGGCACCAAGAGACCCAGTACTTC